The 2 T cell receptor beta chains reported below all come from one sample, sequenced in a study of shared clonotypes between healthy human individuals. Assay used: immunoSEQ multiplex PCR; TCRdb lists only in-frame clones, some missing. Of some 2,000,000 clones detected, 85% to 95% appear once; the ten largest clones hold approximately 0.13%. The sequencing input was naive CD4+ T cells sorted from blood. The subset is: CD45RA+ positively selected. These receptors originate from a man between 18 and 35 years old in good health.

This clone was counted between two and nine times. The chain couples TRBV6-1 to TRBJ1-5; a weak D match, TRBD1 (5 bases). The germline V gene has CDR1 MNHNS and CDR2 SASEGT. V lost 11 bases and J 0 bases, leaving 14 bases between the germline ends. There are 14 residues in the CDR3. The CDR3 here is CACNGGDSNQPQHF. The CDR3 DNA is TGTGCCTGCAACGGGGGAGATAGCAATCAGCCCCAGCATTTT.

The V and J genes are TRBV28 and TRBJ1-1, with D possibly being TRBD1 (5 bases). The germline CDR1 and CDR2 sequences are MDHEN and SYDVKM. Trimming pared 6 bases from V and 0 bases from J, leaving 11 bases between. The CDR3 length is 14 residues. This chain's CDR3 is CASSSRALNTEAFF. In nucleotides, the CDR3 is TGTGCCAGCAGCTCCAGGGCCTTGAACACTGAAGCTTTCTTT.